The 9 T cell receptor beta chains reported below all come from one sample, sequenced in a study of blood T cell repertoires in COVID-19. The table came from immunoSEQ multiplex PCR; TCRdb's copy has only in-frame clones and leaves some out. The table has 250,000 to 300,000 clones, 88% seen once. Sequencing used peripheral blood. These receptors came from a woman aged 40 to 55 who had recovered from COVID-19.

The chain uses TRBV11-3 and TRBJ2-1; a possible D gene is TRBD2 (6 bases). The germline CDR1 and CDR2 sequences are SGHNT and YENEEA. The V end was cut by 5 bases, the J end by 8 bases, with 13 bases between. CDR3 length: 13 amino acids. This chain's CDR3 is CASSTGVGDEQFF. The DNA of the CDR3 is TGTGCCAGCAGCACGGGAGTAGGGGATGAGCAGTTCTTC.

The DNA of the CDR3 is TGTGCCTGGAGGGAGGTGGCAGAGACCCAGTACTTC. Translated, it gives CAWREVAETQYF. The rearrangement joins TRBV30 to TRBJ2-5, with a possible D match to TRBD2 (5 bases). V was clipped by 3 bases and J by 4 bases, with 9 bases between them. The CDR3 is 12 amino acids. In germline, CDR1 is GTSNPN, CDR2 SVGIG (reference sequence).

The V and J genes are TRBV11-3 and TRBJ2-5, with 7 bases fitting TRBD2. V shed 7 bases, J shed 7 bases, and the junction held 9 bases outside the gene matches. Germline CDR1 is SGHNT and CDR2 is YENEEA. The CDR3 length is 13 residues. The CDR3 reads CASTLTGGGTQYF. CDR3 in DNA: TGTGCCAGCACCCTTACGGGGGGAGGGACCCAGTACTTC.

The rearrangement links TRBV2 to TRBJ1-1, with 8 positions matching TRBD1. From germline, CDR1 is SNHLY and CDR2 FYNNEI. The V segment lost 6 bases and the J segment 7 bases; nucleotides outside the gene matches: 7. There are 13 residues in the CDR3. CDR3 coding DNA: TGTGCCAGCAGGGACCACAGGGGGGGTGAAGCTTTCTTT. It encodes CASRDHRGGEAFF. Drawing the rest from reference TRBV2 and TRBJ1-1, the complete variable domain is EPEVTQTPSHQVTQMGQEVILRCVPISNHLYFYWYRQILGQKVEFLVSFYNNEISEKSEIFDDQFSVERPDGSNFTLKIRSTKLEDSAMYFCASRDHRGGEAFFGQGTRLTVV.

The chain uses TRBV3-1 (or the pseudogene TRBV3-2) and TRBJ2-7; unclear D gene. Trimming cost V 1 base and J 2 bases, with 15 bases left between them. Germline-derived CDR1 and CDR2 are LGHDT and YNNKEL (reference sequence). The CDR3 has 16 residues. Here the CDR3 reads CASSQGCQALAYEQYV. The CDR3 DNA sequence: TGTGCCAGCAGCCAAGGGTGTCAGGCACTTGCCTACGAGCAGTACGTC.

This clone was observed a few times. This rearrangement joins TRBV19 to TRBJ2-3; 10 positions agree with TRBD2. This CDR3 is 16 amino acids long. The J segment lost 4 bases and the V segment lost 3 bases, leaving 7 bases of the junction unmatched. In germline, CDR1 is LNHDA, CDR2 SQIVND (reference sequence). The CDR3 here is CASSMRASGSADTQYF. In nucleotides, the CDR3 is TGTGCCAGTAGTATGCGGGCTAGCGGGAGTGCAGATACGCAGTATTTT.

Notes on this clone: This specimen includes other DNA sequences encoding the same CDR3. The chain combines TRBV9 with TRBJ1-5; no reliable D call. Trimming took 4 bases from V and 2 from J, leaving 7 bases between them. Germline-derived CDR1 and CDR2 are SGDLS and YYNGEE. The CDR3 covers 13 residues. CDR3 loop: CASSPSGNQPQHF. In DNA, the CDR3 is TGTGCCAGCAGCCCTTCGGGCAATCAGCCCCAGCATTTT. The variable domain in full, completed from reference TRBV9 and TRBJ1-5, reads DSGVTQTPKHLITATGQRVTLRCSPRSGDLSVYWYQQSLDQGLQFLIQYYNGEERAKGNILERFSAQQFPDLHSELNLSSLELGDSALYFCASSPSGNQPQHFGDGTRLSIL.

The V and J genes are TRBV27 and TRBJ2-2; 7 bases are a match to TRBD2. Per the germline V gene, CDR1 is MNHEY and CDR2 is SMNVEV (reference sequence). This CDR3 has 15 residues. Losses at the gene ends were 8 bases for V and 1 base for J; bases not matched to a gene: 7. CDR3 sequence (DNA): TGTGCCAGCTGCGGGAGAGCAGGGAACACCGGGGAGCTGTTTTTT. As protein: CASCGRAGNTGELFF.

The V and J genes are TRBV6-5 and TRBJ2-7; D is possibly TRBD2 (7 bases). The CDR3 sequence is 13 residues long. CDR1 is MNHEY and CDR2 is SVGAGI in the germline V gene. Trimming left V 8 bases short and J 4 bases short, with 15 bases between. CDR3 in amino acids: CASHRGGDYEQYV. CDR3 in DNA: TGTGCCAGCCACCGAGGGGGGGATTACGAGCAGTACGTC.